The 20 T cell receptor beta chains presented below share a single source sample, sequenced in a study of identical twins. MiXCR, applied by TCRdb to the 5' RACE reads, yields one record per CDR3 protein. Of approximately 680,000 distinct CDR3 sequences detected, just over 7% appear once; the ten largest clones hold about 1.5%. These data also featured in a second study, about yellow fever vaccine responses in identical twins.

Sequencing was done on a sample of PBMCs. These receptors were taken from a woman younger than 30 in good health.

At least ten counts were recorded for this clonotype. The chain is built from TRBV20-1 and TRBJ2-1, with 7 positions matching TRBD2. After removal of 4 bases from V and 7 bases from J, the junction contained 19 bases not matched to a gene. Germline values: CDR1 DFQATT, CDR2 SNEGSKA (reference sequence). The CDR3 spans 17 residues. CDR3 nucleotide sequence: TGCAGTGCTACTTCCCAAGTATCTAGCGCGCGGGGGAATGAGCAGTTCTTC. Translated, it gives CSATSQVSSARGNEQFF.

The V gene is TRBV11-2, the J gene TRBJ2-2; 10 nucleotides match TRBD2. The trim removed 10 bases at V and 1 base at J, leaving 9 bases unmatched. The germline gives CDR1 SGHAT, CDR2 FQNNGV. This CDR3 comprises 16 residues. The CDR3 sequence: CATNIAGGMNTGELFF. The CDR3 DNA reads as TGTGCCACTAATATAGCGGGGGGCATGAACACCGGGGAGCTGTTTTTT.

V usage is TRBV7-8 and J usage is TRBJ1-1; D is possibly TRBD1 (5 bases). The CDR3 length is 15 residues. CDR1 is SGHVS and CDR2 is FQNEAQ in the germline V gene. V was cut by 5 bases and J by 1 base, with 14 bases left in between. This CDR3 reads CASSLPGGTNTEAFF. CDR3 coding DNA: TGTGCCAGCAGCCTCCCCGGGGGTACGAACACTGAAGCTTTCTTT.

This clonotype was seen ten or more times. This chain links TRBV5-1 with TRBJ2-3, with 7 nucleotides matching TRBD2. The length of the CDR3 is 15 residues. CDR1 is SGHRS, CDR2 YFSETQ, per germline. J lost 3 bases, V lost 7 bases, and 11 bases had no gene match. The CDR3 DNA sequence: TGCGCCAGCCATCCCACGGGAGGCCCGACAGATACGCAGTATTTT. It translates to CASHPTGGPTDTQYF.

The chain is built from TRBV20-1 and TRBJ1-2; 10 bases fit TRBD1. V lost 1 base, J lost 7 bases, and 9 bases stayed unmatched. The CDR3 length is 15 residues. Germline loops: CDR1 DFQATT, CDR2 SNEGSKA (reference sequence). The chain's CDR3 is CSARARDRGYFGYTF. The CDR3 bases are TGCAGTGCTAGAGCTCGGGACAGGGGTTACTTTGGCTACACCTTC.

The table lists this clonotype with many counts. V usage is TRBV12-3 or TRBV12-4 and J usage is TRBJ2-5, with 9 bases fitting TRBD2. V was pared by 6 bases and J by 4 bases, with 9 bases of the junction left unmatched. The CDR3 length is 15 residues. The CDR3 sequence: CASSNSGGGRETQYF. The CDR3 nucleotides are TGTGCCAGCAGCAATAGCGGGGGAGGTCGAGAGACCCAGTACTTC.

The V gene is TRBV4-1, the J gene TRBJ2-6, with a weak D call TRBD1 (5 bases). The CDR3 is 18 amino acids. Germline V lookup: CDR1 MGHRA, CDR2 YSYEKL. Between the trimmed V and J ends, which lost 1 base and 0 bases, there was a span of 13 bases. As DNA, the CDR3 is TGCGCCAGCAGCCAAGTGGACATGGGGTTCTCTGGGGCCAACGTCCTGACTTTC. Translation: CASSQVDMGFSGANVLTF.

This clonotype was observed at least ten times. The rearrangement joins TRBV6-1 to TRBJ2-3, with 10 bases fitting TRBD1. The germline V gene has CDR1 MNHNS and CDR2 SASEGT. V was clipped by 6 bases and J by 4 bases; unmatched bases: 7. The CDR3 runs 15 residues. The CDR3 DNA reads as TGTGCCAGCAGCCAACCGGGACAGGGGTCAGATACGCAGTATTTT. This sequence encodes CASSQPGQGSDTQYF.

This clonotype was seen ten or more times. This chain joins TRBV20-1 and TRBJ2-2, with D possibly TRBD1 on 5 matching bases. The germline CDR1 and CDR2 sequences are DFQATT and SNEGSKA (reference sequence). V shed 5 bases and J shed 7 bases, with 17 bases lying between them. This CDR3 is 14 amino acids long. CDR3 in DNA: TGCAGTGCTTTATCCCCAGGGAAGGTCGGGGAGCTGTTTTTT. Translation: CSALSPGKVGELFF.

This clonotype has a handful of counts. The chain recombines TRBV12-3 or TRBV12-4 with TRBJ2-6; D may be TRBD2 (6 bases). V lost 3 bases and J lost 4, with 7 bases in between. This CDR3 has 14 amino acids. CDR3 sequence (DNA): TGTGCCAGCAGTTTGCGGGGAGGGGCCAACGTCCTGACTTTC. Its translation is CASSLRGGANVLTF.

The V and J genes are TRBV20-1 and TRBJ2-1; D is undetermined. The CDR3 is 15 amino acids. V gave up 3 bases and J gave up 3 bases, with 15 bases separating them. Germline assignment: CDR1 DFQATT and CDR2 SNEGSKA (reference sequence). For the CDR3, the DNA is TGCAGTGCTAGGGCTACCCTCTACAGCTACAATGAGCAGTTCTTC. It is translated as CSARATLYSYNEQFF.

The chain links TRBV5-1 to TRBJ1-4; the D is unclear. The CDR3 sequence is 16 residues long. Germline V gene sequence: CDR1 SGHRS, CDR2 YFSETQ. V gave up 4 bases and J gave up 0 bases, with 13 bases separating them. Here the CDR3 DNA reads TGCGCCAGCAGCCCGGGAGGAAGAGCAACTAATGAAAAACTGTTTTTT. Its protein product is CASSPGGRATNEKLFF.

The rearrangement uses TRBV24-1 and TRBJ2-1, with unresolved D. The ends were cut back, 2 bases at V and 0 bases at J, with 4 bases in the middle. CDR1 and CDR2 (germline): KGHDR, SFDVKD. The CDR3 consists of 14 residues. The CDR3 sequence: CATSDSGSYNEQFF. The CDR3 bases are TGTGCCACCAGTGATTCGGGCTCCTACAATGAGCAGTTCTTC.

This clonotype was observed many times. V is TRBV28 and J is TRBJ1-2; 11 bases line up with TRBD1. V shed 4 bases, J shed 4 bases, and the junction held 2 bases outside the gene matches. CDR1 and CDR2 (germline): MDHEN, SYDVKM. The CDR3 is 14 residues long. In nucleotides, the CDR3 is TGTGCCAGCAGTTCCGGGACAGGGGGCTATGGCTACACCTTC. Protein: CASSSGTGGYGYTF.

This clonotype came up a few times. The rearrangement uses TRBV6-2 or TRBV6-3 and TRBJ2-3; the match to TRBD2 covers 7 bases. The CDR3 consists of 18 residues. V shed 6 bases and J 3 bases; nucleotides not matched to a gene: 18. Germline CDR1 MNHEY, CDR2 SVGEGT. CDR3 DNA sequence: TGTGCCAGCAGCCCCGGGGTCTTAAGCGCGGGGGTTACAGATACGCAGTATTTT. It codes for CASSPGVLSAGVTDTQYF.

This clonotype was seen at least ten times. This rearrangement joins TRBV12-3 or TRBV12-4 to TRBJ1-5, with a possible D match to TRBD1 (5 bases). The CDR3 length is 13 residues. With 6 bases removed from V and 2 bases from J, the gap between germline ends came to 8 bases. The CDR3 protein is CASRRGGNQPQHF. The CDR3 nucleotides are TGTGCCAGCAGGAGAGGGGGCAATCAGCCCCAGCATTTT.

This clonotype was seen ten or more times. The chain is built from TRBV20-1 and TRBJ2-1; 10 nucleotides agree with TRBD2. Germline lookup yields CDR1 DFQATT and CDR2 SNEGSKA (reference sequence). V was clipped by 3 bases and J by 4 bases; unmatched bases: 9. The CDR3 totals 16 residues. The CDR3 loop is CSARKSGRALYNEQFF. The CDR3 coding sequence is TGCAGTGCTAGGAAAAGCGGGAGGGCTTTGTACAATGAGCAGTTCTTC.

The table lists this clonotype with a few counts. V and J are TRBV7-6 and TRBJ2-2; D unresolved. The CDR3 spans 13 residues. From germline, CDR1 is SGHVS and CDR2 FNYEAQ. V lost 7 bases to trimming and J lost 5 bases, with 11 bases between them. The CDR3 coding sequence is TGTGCCAGCACCAGCCCCCTAACCGGGGAGCTGTTTTTT. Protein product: CASTSPLTGELFF.

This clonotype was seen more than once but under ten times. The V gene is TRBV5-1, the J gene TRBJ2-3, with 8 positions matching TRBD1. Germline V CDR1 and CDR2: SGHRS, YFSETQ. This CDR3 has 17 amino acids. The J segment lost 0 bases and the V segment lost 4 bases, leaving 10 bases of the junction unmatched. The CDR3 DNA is TGCGCCAGCAGCCATACAGGGGGTCGCTCTAGCACAGATACGCAGTATTTT. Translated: CASSHTGGRSSTDTQYF.

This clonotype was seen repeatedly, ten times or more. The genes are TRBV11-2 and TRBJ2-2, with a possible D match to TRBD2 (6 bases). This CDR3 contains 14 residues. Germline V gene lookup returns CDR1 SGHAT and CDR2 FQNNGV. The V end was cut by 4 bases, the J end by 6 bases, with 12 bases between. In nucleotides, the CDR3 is TGTGCCAGCAGCTCCCTGACTAGGGCCGGGGAGCTGTTTTTT. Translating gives CASSSLTRAGELFF. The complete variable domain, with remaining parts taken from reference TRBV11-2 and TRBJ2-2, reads EAGVAQSPRYKIIEKRQSVAFWCNPISGHATLYWYQQILGQGPKLLIQFQNNGVVDDSQLPKDRFSAERLKGVDSTLKIQPAKLEDSAVYLCASSSLTRAGELFFGEGSRLTVL.